This TCR beta chain was sequenced during a study of blood T cell repertoires in COVID-19. Whole-study context: Italy, Spain and the United States were the sources of the convalescent and acute COVID-19 samples. The analysed material was cDNA or gDNA that came from T cells, B-cell-depleted T cells, or PBMCs.

As processed by the authors: Scientists estimated how many nucleated cells there were by amplifying reference gene primers. The method was immunoSEQ multiplex PCR; TCRdb's version includes in-frame clones alone and lacks a portion of them. V and J calls plus clone size are reproduced from that table; the DNA served to infer D and trimming. The sample shows about 65,000 clones, 90% to 95% of them seen only once. V dropped 2 bases and J dropped 0 bases, with 8 bases sitting between them. From germline, CDR1 is SNHLY and CDR2 FYNNEI. The CDR3 sequence is 15 residues long. This sequence was found in an older man with active COVID-19. Specimen: peripheral blood. The chain links TRBV2 to TRBJ1-5; D might be TRBD1 (5 bases). As DNA, the CDR3 is TGTGCCAGCAGTGAACAGGGAAATAGCAATCAGCCCCAGCATTTT. Its translation is CASSEQGNSNQPQHF.